Each of the 23 T cell receptor beta chains below was sequenced from the same sample in a study of T cells in Graves' hyperthyroidism and ophthalmopathy. TCR beta CDR3 regions were amplified from RNA transcripts. Researchers ran a first-round RT-PCR on the TCR CDR3 using the HTBI primer set. Each CDR3 protein gets one entry after TCRdb re-called the multiplex PCR reads with MiXCR. Of some 600,000 distinct CDR3 sequences listed, just over 45% are singletons. The sequencing input was peripheral blood or thyroid tissue (not recorded which). These receptors were collected from a woman younger than 35 with Graves' hyperthyroidism.

This chain connects TRBV7-3 to TRBJ1-2; 7 positions match TRBD1. From germline, CDR1 is SGHTA and CDR2 FQGTGA. The J segment lost 3 bases and the V segment lost 5 bases, leaving 6 bases of the junction unmatched. The CDR3 has 14 residues. The CDR3 here is CASSPRQGHYGYTF. CDR3 nucleotide sequence: TGTGCCAGCAGCCCTAGACAGGGACACTATGGCTACACCTTC.

This chain joins TRBV20-1 and TRBJ2-2, with D perhaps TRBD1 or TRBD2 (5 bases each). The V gene's germline CDR1 is DFQATT and CDR2 SNEGSKA (reference sequence). This CDR3 has 13 residues. V was shortened by 6 bases and J by 5 bases, with 13 bases between the two germline ends. As DNA, the CDR3 is TGCAGTGCGCGGAGCTGGGGGACCGGGGAGCTGTTTTTT. It is translated as CSARSWGTGELFF.

A remark on this clonotype: A single base separates this from a much larger clone, so it may be a read error. The rearrangement uses TRBV11-2 and TRBJ2-1; D not resolved. The CDR3 length is 12 residues. The ends were cut back, 4 bases at V and 10 bases at J, with 11 bases in the middle. Germline CDR1 reads SGHAT; CDR2 reads FQNNGV. CDR3 amino acids: CASSSGVREQFF. The CDR3 DNA sequence: TGTGCCAGCAGCTCCGGTGTGAGGGAGCAGTTCTTC.

Details on this clonotype: As the CDR3 is not closed by the conserved phenylalanine or tryptophan, this likely results from a read error. CDR3 coding DNA: TGCAGCGTGAGGGAAACAAAAGGCTACACCTCC. Protein product: CSVRETKGYTS. The chain recombines TRBV29-1 with TRBJ1-2; D remains ambiguous. From germline, CDR1 is SQVTM and CDR2 ANQGSEA. The V end lost 6 bases, the J end lost 8 bases, and 13 bases lay between the germline ends. The CDR3 has 11 amino acids.

The gene calls are TRBV2 and TRBJ1-5; TRBD1 matches at 7 bases. The V segment lost 2 bases and the J segment 4 bases; nucleotides outside the gene matches: 8. CDR3 length equals 16 residues. From germline, CDR1 is SNHLY and CDR2 FYNNEI. The CDR3 loop is CASSEIGDSFNQPQHF. The CDR3 bases are TGTGCCAGCAGTGAAATCGGGGACAGTTTTAATCAGCCCCAGCATTTT.

About this clonotype: A read error is possible here, since a much larger clone lies one base away. The chain is built from TRBV19 and TRBJ1-3; D not certain. CDR1 and CDR2 (germline): LNHDA, SQIVND (reference sequence). V was trimmed by 5 bases and J by 4 bases, leaving 12 bases between them. The CDR3 loop spans 14 amino acids. The CDR3 is CASSASVPGNTIYF. The CDR3 bases are TGTGCCAGTAGTGCCTCAGTGCCCGGAAACACCATATATTTT.

Regarding this clonotype: This could be a read error, since a much larger clone is one nucleotide away. The chain carries TRBV2 and TRBJ2-7; D perhaps matches TRBD2 (5 bases). Germline CDR1 and CDR2: SNHLY and FYNNEI. Deletions cut 7 bases from V and 6 bases from J, with 10 bases between. The CDR3 spans 11 residues. CDR3 in amino acids: CASIWSGEQYF. The CDR3 DNA is TGTGCCAGCATTTGGAGCGGCGAGCAGTACTTC.

This clonotype was seen only a few times. The germline gene is not matched at one end of the junction; a read error may be the cause. The V and J genes are TRBV7-9 and TRBJ2-2, with D unclear. This CDR3 has 15 amino acids. Germline lookup yields CDR1 SEHNR and CDR2 FQNEAQ (reference sequence). For the CDR3, the DNA is TGTGCCAGCAGTTTAGCCTTCTTGAGCACCGGGGAGCTGTTTTTT. It specifies CASSLAFLSTGELFF.

This rearrangement joins TRBV29-1 to TRBJ2-7, with 14 positions matching TRBD2. Germline V gene data show CDR1 as SQVTM and CDR2 as ANQGSEA. The trim removed 1 base at V and 6 bases at J, leaving 2 bases unmatched. This CDR3 region has 14 residues. CDR3 sequence: CSVEGGLAGAEQYF. As DNA, the CDR3 is TGCAGCGTTGAAGGGGGACTAGCGGGAGCCGAGCAGTACTTC.

The V gene is TRBV5-1, the J gene TRBJ2-7, with 9 bases identical to TRBD1. V was pared by 2 bases and J by 5 bases, with 5 bases of the junction left unmatched. Germline values: CDR1 SGHRS, CDR2 YFSETQ. This CDR3 is 14 amino acids long. The DNA of the CDR3 is TGCGCCAGCAGCTTTTCCGGGACAGGGAACGAGCAGTACTTC. Protein sequence: CASSFSGTGNEQYF.

To note about this clonotype: Since a much larger clone is just one base distant, this may be a read error. Without the conserved terminal phenylalanine or tryptophan, this CDR3 likely stems from a read error. The V gene is TRBV7-3, the J gene TRBJ1-5; no firm D call. Per the germline V gene, CDR1 is SGHTA and CDR2 is FQGTGA. V dropped 6 bases and J dropped 0 bases, with 12 bases sitting between them. The CDR3 totals 15 residues. CDR3 coding DNA: TGTGCCAGCAGATCGCACAAGAATAGCAATCAGCCCCAGCATTGT. Its protein product is CASRSHKNSNQPQHC.

This clonotype was seen ten or more times. V is TRBV10-3 and J is TRBJ1-1; D not resolved. The CDR3 length is 14 residues. CDR1 and CDR2 from the germline V gene are ENHRY and SYGVKD. V was shortened by 2 bases and J by 3 bases, with 10 bases between the two germline ends. CDR3 amino acids: CAISESKSHTEAFF. The CDR3 DNA reads as TGTGCCATCAGTGAGAGCAAGAGCCACACTGAAGCTTTCTTT.

V usage is TRBV11-2 and J usage is TRBJ2-5, with D perhaps matching TRBD1 or TRBD2 (7 bases each). The CDR3 contains 16 residues. Germline V lookup: CDR1 SGHAT, CDR2 FQNNGV. V lost 10 bases and J 3 bases, leaving 24 bases between the germline ends. This CDR3 reads CANTPQGGAGKETQYF. The CDR3 coding sequence is TGTGCCAACACTCCTCAGGGGGGGGCAGGGAAAGAGACCCAGTACTTC.

This clonotype was seen a few times. V and J are TRBV24-1 and TRBJ2-2; TRBD1 aligns across 9 bases. Germline-derived CDR1 and CDR2 are KGHDR and SFDVKD. The CDR3 is made up of 16 amino acids. The J segment lost 1 base and the V segment lost 6 bases, leaving 5 bases of the junction unmatched. CDR3 loop: CATSHWGQGNTGELFF. In nucleotides, the CDR3 is TGTGCCACCAGTCATTGGGGACAGGGGAACACCGGGGAGCTGTTTTTT.

This clonotype has ten or more counts. V and J are TRBV15 and TRBJ1-2, with a possible D match to TRBD1 (6 bases). The CDR3 is 18 residues long. The ends were cut back, 0 bases at V and 0 bases at J, with 17 bases in the middle. The germline V gene has CDR1 LNHNV and CDR2 YYDKDF (reference sequence). CDR3 DNA sequence: TGTGCCACCAGCAGAGATTCCTCAGGGGCAACAGCTAACTATGGCTACACCTTC. Protein product: CATSRDSSGATANYGYTF.

The gene calls are TRBV20-1 and TRBJ1-4; D gene ambiguous. The CDR3 has 14 amino acids. Trimming pared 6 bases from V and 5 bases from J, leaving 16 bases between. The germline gives CDR1 DFQATT, CDR2 SNEGSKA (reference sequence). This CDR3 is CSANARGGNEKLFF. The DNA for the CDR3 is TGCAGTGCCAACGCCCGGGGTGGCAATGAAAAACTGTTTTTT.

This clonotype occurred once. This chain joins TRBV9 and TRBJ2-5; D uncertain. Trimming cost V 0 bases and J 1 base, with 10 bases left between them. Per germline, CDR1 SGDLS and CDR2 YYNGEE. This CDR3 comprises 15 residues. The CDR3 region is CASSVARFFQETQYF. The CDR3 coding sequence is TGTGCCAGCAGCGTAGCTCGATTCTTCCAAGAGACCCAGTACTTC.

There are many counts of this clonotype. This chain joins TRBV10-3 and TRBJ1-2; D gene unclear. V was cut by 0 bases and J by 8 bases, with 13 bases left in between. Germline assignment: CDR1 ENHRY and CDR2 SYGVKD. The CDR3 loop spans 14 amino acids. The DNA of the CDR3 is TGTGCCATCAGTGAGTCTCTGACCTCGGGGGGCTACACCTTC. It encodes CAISESLTSGGYTF.

The V and J genes are TRBV2 and TRBJ2-2; D perhaps matches TRBD1 (5 bases). The CDR3 contains 13 residues. Germline V CDR1 and CDR2: SNHLY, FYNNEI. The V and J ends lost 6 bases and 7 bases respectively, with 12 bases between them. The CDR3 here is CASSVGASGELFF. The CDR3 DNA follows: TGTGCCAGCAGCGTAGGGGCTAGCGGGGAGCTGTTTTTT. Full variable domain (outside the CDR3, taken from reference TRBV2 and TRBJ2-2): EPEVTQTPSHQVTQMGQEVILRCVPISNHLYFYWYRQILGQKVEFLVSFYNNEISEKSEIFDDQFSVERPDGSNFTLKIRSTKLEDSAMYFCASSVGASGELFFGEGSRLTVL.

V is TRBV25-1 and J is TRBJ2-2; possibly TRBD2 for D (6 bases). Trimming removed 7 bases at V and 4 bases at J, with 10 bases between. There are 13 residues in the CDR3. Germline CDR1 is MGHDK and CDR2 is SYGVNS. DNA for the CDR3: TGTGCCAGCATTGGGACTGCCACCGGGGAGCTGTTTTTT. Translating gives CASIGTATGELFF.

This clonotype has ten or more counts. V and J are TRBV7-9 and TRBJ1-3; maybe TRBD1 (6 bases). Germline lookup yields CDR1 SEHNR and CDR2 FQNEAQ (reference sequence). V was clipped by 4 bases and J by 0 bases, with 7 bases between them. The CDR3 is 14 residues long. CDR3 residues: CASSSDSSGNTIYF. The CDR3 DNA reads as TGTGCCAGCAGCTCGGACAGCTCTGGAAACACCATATATTTT.

The CDR3 loop reads CASSPPGRLNSPLHF. In DNA form, the CDR3 reads TGTGCCAGCAGCCCCCCGGGACGCCTTAATTCACCCCTCCACTTT. The rearrangement links TRBV2 to TRBJ1-6, with a possible D match to TRBD1 (5 bases). V was clipped by 6 bases and J by 6 bases, with 15 bases between them. This CDR3 contains 15 residues. The germline gives CDR1 SNHLY, CDR2 FYNNEI. The full variable domain, rest sourced from reference TRBV2 and TRBJ1-6, is EPEVTQTPSHQVTQMGQEVILRCVPISNHLYFYWYRQILGQKVEFLVSFYNNEISEKSEIFDDQFSVERPDGSNFTLKIRSTKLEDSAMYFCASSPPGRLNSPLHFGNGTRLTVT.

This clonotype was observed a few times. The chain uses TRBV19 and TRBJ1-5; D unresolved. Germline CDR1 reads LNHDA; CDR2 reads SQIVND (reference sequence). The CDR3 totals 15 residues. V lost 10 bases, J lost 1 base, and 17 bases lay in between. The CDR3 is CATSRGLASNQPQHF. In nucleotides, the CDR3 is TGTGCCACCTCTAGAGGACTCGCAAGCAATCAGCCCCAGCATTTT.